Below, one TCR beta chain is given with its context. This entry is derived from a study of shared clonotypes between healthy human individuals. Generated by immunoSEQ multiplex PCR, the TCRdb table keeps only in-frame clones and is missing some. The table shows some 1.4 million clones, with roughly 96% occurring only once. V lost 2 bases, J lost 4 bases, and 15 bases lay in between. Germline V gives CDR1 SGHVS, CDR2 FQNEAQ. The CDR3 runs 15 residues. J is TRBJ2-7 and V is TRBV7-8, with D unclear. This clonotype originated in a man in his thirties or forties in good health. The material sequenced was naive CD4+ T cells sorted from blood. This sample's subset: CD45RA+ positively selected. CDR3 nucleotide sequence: TGTGCCAGCAGCTTACGCCGAGAAAAACAATACGAGCAGTACTTC. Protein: CASSLRREKQYEQYF.